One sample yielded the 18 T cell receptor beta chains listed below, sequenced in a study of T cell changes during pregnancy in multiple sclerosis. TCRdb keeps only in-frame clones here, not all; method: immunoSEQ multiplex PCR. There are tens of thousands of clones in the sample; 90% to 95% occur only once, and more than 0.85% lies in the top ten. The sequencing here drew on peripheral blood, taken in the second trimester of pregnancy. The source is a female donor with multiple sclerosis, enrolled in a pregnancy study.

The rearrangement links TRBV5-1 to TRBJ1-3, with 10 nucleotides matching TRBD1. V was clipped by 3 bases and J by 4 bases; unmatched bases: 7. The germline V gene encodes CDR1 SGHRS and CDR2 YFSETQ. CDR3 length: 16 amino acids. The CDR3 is CASSSRTGGTGNTIYF. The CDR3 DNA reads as TGCGCCAGCAGCTCTCGGACAGGGGGGACGGGAAACACCATATATTTT.

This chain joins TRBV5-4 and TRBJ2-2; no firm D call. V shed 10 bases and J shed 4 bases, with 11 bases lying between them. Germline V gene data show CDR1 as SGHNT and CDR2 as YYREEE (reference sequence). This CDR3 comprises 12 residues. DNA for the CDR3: TGTGCCGGGCAGCTGGGCACCGGGGAGCTGTTTTTT. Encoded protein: CAGQLGTGELFF.

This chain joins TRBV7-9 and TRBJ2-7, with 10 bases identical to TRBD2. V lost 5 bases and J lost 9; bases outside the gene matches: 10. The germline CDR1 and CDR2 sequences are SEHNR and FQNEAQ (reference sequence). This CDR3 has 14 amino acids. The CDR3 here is CASSLTSGTTTQYF. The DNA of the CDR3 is TGTGCCAGCAGCCTAACTAGCGGGACAACAACGCAGTACTTC.

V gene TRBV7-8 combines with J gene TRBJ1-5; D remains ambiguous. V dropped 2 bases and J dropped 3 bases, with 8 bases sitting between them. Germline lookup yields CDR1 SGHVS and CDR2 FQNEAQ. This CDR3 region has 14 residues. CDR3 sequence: CASSLTDTNQPQHF. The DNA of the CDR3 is TGTGCCAGCAGCTTAACTGACACCAATCAGCCCCAGCATTTT.

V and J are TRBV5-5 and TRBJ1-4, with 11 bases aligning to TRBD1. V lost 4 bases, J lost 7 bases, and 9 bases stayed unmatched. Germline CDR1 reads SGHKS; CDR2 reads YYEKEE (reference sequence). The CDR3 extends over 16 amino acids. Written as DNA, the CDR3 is TGTGCCAGCAGCACTGACGGACAGGGGGCGCGTGAAAAACTGTTTTTT. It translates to CASSTDGQGAREKLFF. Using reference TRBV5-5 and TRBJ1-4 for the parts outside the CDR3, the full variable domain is DAGVTQSPTHLIKTRGQQVTLRCSPISGHKSVSWYQQVLGQGPQFIFQYYEKEERGRGNFPDRFSARQFPNYSSELNVNALLLGDSALYLCASSTDGQGAREKLFFGSGTQLSVL.

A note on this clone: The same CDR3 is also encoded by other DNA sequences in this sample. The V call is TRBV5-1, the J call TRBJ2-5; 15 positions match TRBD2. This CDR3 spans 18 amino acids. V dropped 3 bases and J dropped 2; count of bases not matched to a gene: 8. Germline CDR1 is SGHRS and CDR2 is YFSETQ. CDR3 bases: TGCGCCAGCAGCTCGGGACTAGCGGGAGGCCCATTGCAAGAGACCCAGTACTTC. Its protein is CASSSGLAGGPLQETQYF.

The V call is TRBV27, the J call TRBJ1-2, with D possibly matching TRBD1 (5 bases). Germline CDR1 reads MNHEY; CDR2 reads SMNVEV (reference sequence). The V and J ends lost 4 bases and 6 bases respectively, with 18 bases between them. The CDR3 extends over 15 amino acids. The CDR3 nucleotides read TGTGCCAGCAGTTCCCTCGGCGGGGGAATACATGGCTACACCTTC. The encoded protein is CASSSLGGGIHGYTF.

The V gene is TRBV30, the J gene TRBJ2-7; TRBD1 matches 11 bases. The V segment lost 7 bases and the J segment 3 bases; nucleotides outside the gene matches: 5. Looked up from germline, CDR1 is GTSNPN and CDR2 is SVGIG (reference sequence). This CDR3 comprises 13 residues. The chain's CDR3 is CAYSGQGGYEQYF. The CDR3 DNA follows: TGTGCCTATTCGGGACAGGGGGGCTACGAGCAGTACTTC.

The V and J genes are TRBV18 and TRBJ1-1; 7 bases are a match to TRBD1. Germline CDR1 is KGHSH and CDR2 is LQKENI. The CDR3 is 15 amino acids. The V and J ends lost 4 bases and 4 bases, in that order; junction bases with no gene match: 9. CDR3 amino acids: CASSLTTGRGTEAFF. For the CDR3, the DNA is TGTGCCAGCTCACTTACGACAGGGCGCGGCACTGAAGCTTTCTTT.

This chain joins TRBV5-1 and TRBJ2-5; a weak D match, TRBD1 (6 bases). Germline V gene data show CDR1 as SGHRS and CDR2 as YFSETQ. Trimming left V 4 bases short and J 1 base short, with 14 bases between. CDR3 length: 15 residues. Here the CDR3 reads CASSPETGFQETQYF. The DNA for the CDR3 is TGCGCCAGCAGCCCCGAGACAGGTTTCCAAGAGACCCAGTACTTC.

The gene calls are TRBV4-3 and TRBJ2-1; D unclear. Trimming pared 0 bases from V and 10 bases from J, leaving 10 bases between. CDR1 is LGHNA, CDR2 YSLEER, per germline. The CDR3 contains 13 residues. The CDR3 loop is CASSQDESLEQFF. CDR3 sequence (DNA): TGCGCCAGCAGCCAAGATGAGAGCTTGGAGCAGTTCTTC.

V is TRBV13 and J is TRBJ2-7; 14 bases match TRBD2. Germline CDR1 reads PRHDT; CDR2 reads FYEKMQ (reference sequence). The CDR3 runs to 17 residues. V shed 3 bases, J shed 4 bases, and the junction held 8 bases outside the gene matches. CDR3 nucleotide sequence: TGTGCCAGCAGCTTCTCGGGACTAGCGGGAGAAAGTTACGAGCAGTACTTC. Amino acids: CASSFSGLAGESYEQYF.

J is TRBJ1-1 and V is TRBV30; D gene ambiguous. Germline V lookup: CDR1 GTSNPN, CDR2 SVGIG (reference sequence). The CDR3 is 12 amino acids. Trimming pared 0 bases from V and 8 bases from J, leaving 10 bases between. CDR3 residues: CAWSVRREEAFF. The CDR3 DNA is TGTGCCTGGAGTGTACGTAGGGAGGAAGCTTTCTTT.

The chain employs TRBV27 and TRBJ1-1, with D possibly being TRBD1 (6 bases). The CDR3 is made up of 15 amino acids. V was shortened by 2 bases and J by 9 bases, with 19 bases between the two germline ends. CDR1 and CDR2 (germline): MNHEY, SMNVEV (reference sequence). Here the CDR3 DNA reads TGTGCCAGCAGTTTAGGGGGGGCAAATTCGGGCCAAGCTTTCTTT. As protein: CASSLGGANSGQAFF.

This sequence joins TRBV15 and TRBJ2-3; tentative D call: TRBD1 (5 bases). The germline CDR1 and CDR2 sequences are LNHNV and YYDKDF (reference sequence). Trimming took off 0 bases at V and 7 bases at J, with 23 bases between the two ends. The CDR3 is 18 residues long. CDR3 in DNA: TGTGCCACCAGCAGAGATTGGGGCGACAGTGCGGTATCGCATACGCAGTATTTT. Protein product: CATSRDWGDSAVSHTQYF. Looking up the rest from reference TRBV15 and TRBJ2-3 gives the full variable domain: DAMVIQNPRYQVTQFGKPVTLSCSQTLNHNVMYWYQQKSSQAPKLLFHYYDKDFNNEADTPDNFQSRRPNTSFCFLDIRSPGLGDTAMYLCATSRDWGDSAVSHTQYFGPGTRLTVL.

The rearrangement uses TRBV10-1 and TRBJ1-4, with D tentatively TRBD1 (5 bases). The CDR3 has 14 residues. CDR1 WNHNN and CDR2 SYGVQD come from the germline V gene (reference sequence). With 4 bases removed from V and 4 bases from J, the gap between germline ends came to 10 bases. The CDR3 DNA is TGCGCCAGCAGTGTCAGGGATGGTAATGAAAAACTGTTTTTT. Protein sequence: CASSVRDGNEKLFF.

The CDR3 sequence: CASSQVLAGVANEQYF. CDR3 nucleotide sequence: TGTGCCAGCAGCCAAGTCCTAGCGGGAGTAGCGAACGAGCAGTACTTC. V usage is TRBV4-2 and J usage is TRBJ2-7; TRBD2 matches 10 bases. The CDR3 loop spans 16 amino acids. Germline CDR1 is LGHNA and CDR2 is YNFKEQ. The ends lost 1 base at V and 5 bases at J; junction bases unmatched: 8.

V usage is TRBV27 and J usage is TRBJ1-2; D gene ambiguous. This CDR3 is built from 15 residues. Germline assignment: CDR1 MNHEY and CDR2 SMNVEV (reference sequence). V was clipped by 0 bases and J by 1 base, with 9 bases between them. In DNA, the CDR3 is TGTGCCAGCAGTTTATCTGGCAATTTTAACTATGGCTACACCTTC. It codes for CASSLSGNFNYGYTF.